These T cell receptor beta chains were read from a single sample in a study of patients and donors after allogeneic stem cell transplantation. Each CDR3 protein is one row after TCRdb ran MiXCR on the RT-PCR reads. The sample holds roughly 960,000 distinct CDR3 sequences, under 20% seen once. Sequencing was performed on blood, either unsorted or a sorted T cell fraction (not recorded which). These receptors all stem from a human donor who was either an allogeneic HSCT recipient or a stem cell or donor lymphocyte infusion donor (not recorded which). It is not recorded whose cells these are; they may come from a transplant donor. Each CDR3 is given with its conserved first and last residue. The order of the fields is clone size, J gene, V gene, D gene, CDR3 DNA, CDR3 protein. A D gene is named only where the DNA matches it firmly. The size entry is marked missing in some rows and otherwise reads once, few, many or a size class.

few,TRBJ2-3,TRBV6-1,TRBD2,TGTGCCAGCAGACGATTCAACTTAGCGGGATCCACAGATACGCAGTATTTT,CASRRFNLAGSTDTQYF
few,TRBJ2-2,TRBV10-3,-,TGTGCCATCAGTGGCCGGGACCCGTCCACCGGGGAGCTGTTTTTT,CAISGRDPSTGELFF
-,TRBJ2-7,TRBV18,TRBD1,TGTGCCAGCTCGACGTGGACAGGGTCCTACGAGCAGTACTTC,CASSTWTGSYEQYF
few,TRBJ2-5,TRBV20-1,-,TGCAGTGCTGGGACGAGGGAGACCCAGTACTTC,CSAGTRETQYF
few,TRBJ2-4,TRBV6-6,-,TGTGCCAGCAGTTACTCTGGGGAACTTCAGTACTTC,CASSYSGELQYF
-,TRBJ1-2,TRBV4-3,-,TGCGCCAGCAGCCAGGGTATGGACGGGTTACTTGGCTACACCTTC,CASSQGMDGLLGYTF
-,TRBJ2-1,TRBV30,-,TGTGCCTGGAGTGTAGTGGGGTCCTACAATGAGCAGTTCTTC,CAWSVVGSYNEQFF
few,TRBJ2-1,TRBV29-1,TRBD2,TGCAGCGTTGAAGGCGGACTAGCGATCTCCTACAATGAGCAGTTCTTC,CSVEGGLAISYNEQFF
few,TRBJ2-5,TRBV5-1,TRBD2,TGCGCCAGCAGCCCACTGACTAGCGACCAAGAGACCCAGTACTTC,CASSPLTSDQETQYF
once,TRBJ1-5,TRBV5-5,-,TGTGCCAGCAGCTTTGCGGGAGATCAGCCCCAGCATTTT,CASSFAGDQPQHF
-,TRBJ1-6,TRBV7-2,TRBD1,TGTGCCAGCAGAACCCGGACAGGTCGGGATTCACCCCTCCACTTT,CASRTRTGRDSPLHF
few,TRBJ2-3,TRBV20-1,-,TGCAGTGCTCATTACTTATGGGGGAGCACAGATACGCAGTATTTT,CSAHYLWGSTDTQYF
-,TRBJ1-2,TRBV7-2,-,TGTGCCAGCAGATATAGACTTGGGGGGACCACCTTC,CASRYRLGGTTF
-,TRBJ1-2,TRBV20-1,-,TGCAGTGCTAGGGGAAAGGGGTATGGCTACACCTTC,CSARGKGYGYTF
few,TRBJ2-5,TRBV20-1,TRBD2,TGCAGTGCTAGAGATCCCTCAGCGGGAGGGCTGGGAGAGACCCAGTACTTC,CSARDPSAGGLGETQYF
once,TRBJ1-4,TRBV7-9,-,TGTGCCAGCAGCCCCCCCCTGGTCGGGGGAAATGAAAAACTGTTTTTT,CASSPPLVGGNEKLFF
few,TRBJ2-7,TRBV11-2,-,TGTGCCAGCAGCTTCAGGGTCTACGAGCAGTACTTC,CASSFRVYEQYF
few,TRBJ2-1,TRBV7-8,TRBD2,TGTGCCAGCGGAAGACTAGCGGGAGCGTCCTACAATGAGCAGTTCTTC,CASGRLAGASYNEQFF
few,TRBJ1-1,TRBV12-3/TRBV12-4,-,TGTGCCAGCAGTTTAGGGCCCGGGGCGGCTTTCTTT,CASSLGPGAAFF
few,TRBJ2-7,TRBV5-1,-,TGCGCCAGCAGCCTGGGATATACATACGAGCAGTACTTC,CASSLGYTYEQYF
many,TRBJ2-1,TRBV4-2,TRBD2,TGTGCCAGCAGCCAAGAGTTAGCGGGCGCTTATAACAATGAGCAGTTCTTC,CASSQELAGAYNNEQFF
few,TRBJ2-1,TRBV20-1,-,TGCAGTGCTACCTTGGTTAGAGGAGCGGGCAATGAGCAGTTCTTC,CSATLVRGAGNEQFF
-,TRBJ2-1,TRBV20-1,-,TGCAGCGCGATATTACCCTTGGGACCACATTACAATGAGCAGTTCTTC,CSAILPLGPHYNEQFF
few,TRBJ1-1,TRBV6-5,-,TGTGCCAGCAGTTACTCAGCAGGGGCCCCTAACACTGAAGCTTTCTTT,CASSYSAGAPNTEAFF
-,TRBJ1-1,TRBV7-3,TRBD1,TGTGCCAGCAGTCCAAAAGGGCAGGACAGGGGTTTCGCTGAAGCTTTCTTT,CASSPKGQDRGFAEAFF